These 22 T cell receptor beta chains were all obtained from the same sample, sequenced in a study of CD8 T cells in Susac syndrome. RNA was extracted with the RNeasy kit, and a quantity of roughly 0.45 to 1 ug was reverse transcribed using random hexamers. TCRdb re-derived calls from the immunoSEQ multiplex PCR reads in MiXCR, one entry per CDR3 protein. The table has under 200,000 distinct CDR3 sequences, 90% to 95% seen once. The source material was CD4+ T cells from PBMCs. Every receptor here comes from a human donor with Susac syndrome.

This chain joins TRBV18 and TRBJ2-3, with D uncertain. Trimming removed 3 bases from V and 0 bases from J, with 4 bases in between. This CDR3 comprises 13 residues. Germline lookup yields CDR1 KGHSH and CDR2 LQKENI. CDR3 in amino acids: CASSPKSTDTQYF. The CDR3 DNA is TGTGCCAGCTCACCTAAGAGCACAGATACGCAGTATTTT.

The CDR3 nucleotides read TGTGCCAGCAGCTTAGGACAGGGCCCCTACGAGCAGTACTTC. Amino acids: CASSLGQGPYEQYF. The chain employs TRBV5-6 and TRBJ2-7, with 8 bases fitting TRBD1. V gave up 2 bases and J gave up 2 bases; unmatched junction bases: 3. Germline V gene lookup returns CDR1 SGHDT and CDR2 YYEEEE. CDR3 length equals 14 residues.

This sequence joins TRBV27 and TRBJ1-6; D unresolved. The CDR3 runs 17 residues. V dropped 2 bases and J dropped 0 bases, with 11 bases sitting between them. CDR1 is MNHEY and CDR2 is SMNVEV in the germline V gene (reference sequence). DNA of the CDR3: TGTGCCAGCAGTTTAAGATTGGAGAGCTCCTATAATTCACCCCTCCACTTT. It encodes CASSLRLESSYNSPLHF.

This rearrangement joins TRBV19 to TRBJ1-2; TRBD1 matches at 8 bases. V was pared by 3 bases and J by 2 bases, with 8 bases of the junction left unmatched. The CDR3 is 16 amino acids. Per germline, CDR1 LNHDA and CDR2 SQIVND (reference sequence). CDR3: CASSMSGTGGNYGYTF. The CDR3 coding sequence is TGTGCCAGTAGTATGTCAGGCACAGGGGGAAACTATGGCTACACCTTC.

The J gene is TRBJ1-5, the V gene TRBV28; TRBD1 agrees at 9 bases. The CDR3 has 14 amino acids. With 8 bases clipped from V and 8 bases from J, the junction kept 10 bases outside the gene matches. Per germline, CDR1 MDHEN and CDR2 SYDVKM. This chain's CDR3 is CASLAGTGLKPQHF. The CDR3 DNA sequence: TGTGCCAGCTTAGCCGGGACAGGGTTGAAGCCCCAGCATTTT. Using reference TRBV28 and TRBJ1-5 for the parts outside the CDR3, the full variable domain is DVKVTQSSRYLVKRTGEKVFLECVQDMDHENMFWYRQDPGLGLRLIYFSYDVKMKEKGDIPEGYSVSREKKERFSLILESASTNQTSMYLCASLAGTGLKPQHFGDGTRLSIL.

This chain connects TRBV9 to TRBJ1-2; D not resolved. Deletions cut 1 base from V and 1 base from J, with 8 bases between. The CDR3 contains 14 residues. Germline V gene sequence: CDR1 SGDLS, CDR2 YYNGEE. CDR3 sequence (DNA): TGTGCCAGCAGCGTAACTCCGGGTAACTATGGCTACACCTTC. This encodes CASSVTPGNYGYTF. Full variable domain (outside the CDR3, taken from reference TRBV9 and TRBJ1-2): DSGVTQTPKHLITATGQRVTLRCSPRSGDLSVYWYQQSLDQGLQFLIQYYNGEERAKGNILERFSAQQFPDLHSELNLSSLELGDSALYFCASSVTPGNYGYTFGSGTRLTVV.

The CDR3 region has the DNA TGCGCCAGCAGCAAGGACGGAGGTAGGAACACTGAAGCTTTCTTT. Protein product: CASSKDGGRNTEAFF. This chain joins TRBV5-1 and TRBJ1-1; no clear D. Germline loops: CDR1 SGHRS, CDR2 YFSETQ. The CDR3 totals 15 residues. V was pared by 4 bases and J by 1 base, with 14 bases between.

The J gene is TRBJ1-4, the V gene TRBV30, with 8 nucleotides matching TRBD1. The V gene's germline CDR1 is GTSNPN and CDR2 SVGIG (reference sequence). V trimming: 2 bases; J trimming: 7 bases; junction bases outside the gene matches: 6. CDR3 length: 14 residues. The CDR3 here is CAWSRTGLGEKLFF. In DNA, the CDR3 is TGTGCCTGGAGTCGGACAGGGTTAGGTGAAAAACTGTTTTTT.

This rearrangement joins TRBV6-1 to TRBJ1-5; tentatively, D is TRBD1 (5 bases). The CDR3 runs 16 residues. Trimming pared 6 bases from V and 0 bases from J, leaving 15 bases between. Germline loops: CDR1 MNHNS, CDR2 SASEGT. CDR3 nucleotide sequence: TGTGCCAGCAGGCAAACTCAGGGATATAGCAATCAGCCCCAGCATTTT. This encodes CASRQTQGYSNQPQHF.

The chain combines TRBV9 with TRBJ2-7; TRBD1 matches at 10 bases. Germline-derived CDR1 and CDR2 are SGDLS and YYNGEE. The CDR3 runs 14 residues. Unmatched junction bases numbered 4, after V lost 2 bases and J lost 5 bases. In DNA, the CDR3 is TGTGCCAGCAGCGTCGGGACAGGGGTCCACGAGCAGTACTTC. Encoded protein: CASSVGTGVHEQYF.

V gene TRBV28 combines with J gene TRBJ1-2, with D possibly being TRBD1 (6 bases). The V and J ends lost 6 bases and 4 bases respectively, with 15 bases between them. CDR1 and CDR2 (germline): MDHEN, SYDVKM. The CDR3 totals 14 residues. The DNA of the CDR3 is TGTGCCAGCAGGTCCGGACAGAGCACCTATGGCTACACCTTC. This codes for CASRSGQSTYGYTF.

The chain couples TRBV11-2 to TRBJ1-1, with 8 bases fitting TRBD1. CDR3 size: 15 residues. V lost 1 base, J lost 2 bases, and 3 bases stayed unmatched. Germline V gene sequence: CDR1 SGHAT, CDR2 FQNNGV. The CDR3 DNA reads TGTGCCAGCAGCTTAGGGCAGGGGGCAAACACTGAAGCTTTCTTT. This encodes CASSLGQGANTEAFF.

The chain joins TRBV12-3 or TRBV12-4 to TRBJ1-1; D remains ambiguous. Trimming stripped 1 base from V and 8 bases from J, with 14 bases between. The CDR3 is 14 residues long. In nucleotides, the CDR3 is TGTGCCAGCAGTTTAGGGGTCACCGGTGTAGAAGCTTTCTTT. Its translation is CASSLGVTGVEAFF.

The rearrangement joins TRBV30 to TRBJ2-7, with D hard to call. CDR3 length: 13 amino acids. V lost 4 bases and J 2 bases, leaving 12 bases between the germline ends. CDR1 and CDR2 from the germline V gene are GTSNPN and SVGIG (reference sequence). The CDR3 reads CAWTRDMAYEQYF. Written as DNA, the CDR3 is TGTGCCTGGACCCGAGACATGGCCTACGAGCAGTACTTC.

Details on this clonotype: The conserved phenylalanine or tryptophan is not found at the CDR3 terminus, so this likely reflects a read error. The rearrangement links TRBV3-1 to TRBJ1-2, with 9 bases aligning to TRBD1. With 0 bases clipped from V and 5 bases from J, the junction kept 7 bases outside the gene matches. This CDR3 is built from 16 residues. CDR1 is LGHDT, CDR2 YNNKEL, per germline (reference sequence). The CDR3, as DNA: TGTGCCAGCAGCCAAGAATGGGGGACAGGGACTTATGGCTACACCTCC. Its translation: CASSQEWGTGTYGYTS.

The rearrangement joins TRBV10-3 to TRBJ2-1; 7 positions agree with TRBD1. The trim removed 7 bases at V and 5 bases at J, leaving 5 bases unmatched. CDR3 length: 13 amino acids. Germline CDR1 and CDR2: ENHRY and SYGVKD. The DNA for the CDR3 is TGTGCCATCAAGGGGGCTTTGGACAATGAGCAGTTCTTC. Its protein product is CAIKGALDNEQFF.

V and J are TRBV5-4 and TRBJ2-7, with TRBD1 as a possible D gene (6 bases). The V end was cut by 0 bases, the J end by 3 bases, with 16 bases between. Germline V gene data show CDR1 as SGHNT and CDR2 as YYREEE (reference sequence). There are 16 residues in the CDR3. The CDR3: CASSLGGVSGDYEQYF. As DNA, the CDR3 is TGTGCCAGCAGCTTGGGAGGTGTTTCAGGGGACTACGAGCAGTACTTC.

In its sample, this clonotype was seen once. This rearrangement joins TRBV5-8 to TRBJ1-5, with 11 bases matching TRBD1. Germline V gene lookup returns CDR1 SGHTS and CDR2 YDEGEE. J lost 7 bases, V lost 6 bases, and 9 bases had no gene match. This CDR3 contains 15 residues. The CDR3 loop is CASTPWGQGEQPQHF. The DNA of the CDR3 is TGTGCCAGCACCCCTTGGGGACAGGGGGAACAGCCCCAGCATTTT.

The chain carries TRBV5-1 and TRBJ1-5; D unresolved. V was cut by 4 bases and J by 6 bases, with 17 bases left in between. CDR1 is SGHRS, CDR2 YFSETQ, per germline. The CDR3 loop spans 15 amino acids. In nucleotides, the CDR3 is TGCGCCAGCAGCCCTCGTCCCGGGGAGGGTCAGCCCCAGCATTTT. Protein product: CASSPRPGEGQPQHF.

The CDR3 here is CASSPNAILANYGYTF. CDR3 bases: TGTGCCAGCTCACCTAATGCAATATTAGCTAACTATGGCTACACCTTC. The chain carries TRBV18 and TRBJ1-2; D unresolved. Germline lookup yields CDR1 KGHSH and CDR2 LQKENI. V gave up 3 bases and J gave up 0 bases, with 14 bases separating them. The CDR3 spans 16 residues. The whole variable domain, filled in from reference TRBV18 and TRBJ1-2, reads NAGVMQNPRHLVRRRGQEARLRCSPMKGHSHVYWYRQLPEEGLKFMVYLQKENIIDESGMPKERFSAEFPKEGPSILRIQQVVRGDSAAYFCASSPNAILANYGYTFGSGTRLTVV.

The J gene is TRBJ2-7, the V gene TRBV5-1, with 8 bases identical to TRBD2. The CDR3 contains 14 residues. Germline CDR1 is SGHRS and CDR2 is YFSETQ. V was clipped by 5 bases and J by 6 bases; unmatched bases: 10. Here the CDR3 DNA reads TGCGCCAGCAGGGCGGGGGGATCTCGTGGCGAGCAGTACTTC. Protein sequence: CASRAGGSRGEQYF.

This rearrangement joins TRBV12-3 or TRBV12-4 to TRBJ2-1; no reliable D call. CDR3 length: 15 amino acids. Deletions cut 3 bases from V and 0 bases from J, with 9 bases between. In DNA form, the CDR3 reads TGTGCCAGCAGTTTGTCCACTTACTCCTACAATGAGCAGTTCTTC. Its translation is CASSLSTYSYNEQFF.